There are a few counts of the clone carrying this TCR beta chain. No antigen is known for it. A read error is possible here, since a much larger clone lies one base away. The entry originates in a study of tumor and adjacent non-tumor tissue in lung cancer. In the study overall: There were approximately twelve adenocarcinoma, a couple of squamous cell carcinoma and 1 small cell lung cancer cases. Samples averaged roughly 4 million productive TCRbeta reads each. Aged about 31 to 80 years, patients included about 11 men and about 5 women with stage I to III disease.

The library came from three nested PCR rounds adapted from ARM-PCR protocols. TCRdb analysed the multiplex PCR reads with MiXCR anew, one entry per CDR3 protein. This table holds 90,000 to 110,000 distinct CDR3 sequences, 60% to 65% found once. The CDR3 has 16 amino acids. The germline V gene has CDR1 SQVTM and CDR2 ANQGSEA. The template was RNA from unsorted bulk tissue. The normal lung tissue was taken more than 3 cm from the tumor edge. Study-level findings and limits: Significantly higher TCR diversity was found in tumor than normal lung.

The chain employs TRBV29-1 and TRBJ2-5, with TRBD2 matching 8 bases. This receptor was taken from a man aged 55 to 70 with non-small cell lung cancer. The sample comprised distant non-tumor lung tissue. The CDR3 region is CSVERRIAGHQETQNF. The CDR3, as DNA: TGCAGCGTTGAAAGGAGGATAGCGGGGCACCAAGAGACCCAGAACTTC.